The 32 T cell receptor beta chains reported below all come from one sample, sequenced in a study of blood T cell repertoires in COVID-19. Some clones are missing from TCRdb's copy, which holds only in-frame ones; the method was immunoSEQ multiplex PCR. In the table there are approximately 170,000 clones, 80% to 85% of which are singletons. The sequencing sample was made of peripheral blood. Every receptor here comes from a woman in her sixties or seventies with COVID-19, enrolled during active disease.

This clone has just one count. The CDR3 loop reads CASSPGVAYEQYF. In nucleotides, the CDR3 is TGTGCCAGCTCTCCCGGGGTAGCCTACGAGCAGTACTTC. The chain joins TRBV18 to TRBJ2-7; tentatively, D is TRBD2 (5 bases). Germline V gene lookup returns CDR1 KGHSH and CDR2 LQKENI. Trimming stripped 6 bases from V and 2 bases from J, with 11 bases between. This CDR3 has 13 residues.

For this clone: This CDR3 is also generated by other DNA sequences in the sample. The rearrangement uses TRBV18 and TRBJ1-1; D is uncertain. V dropped 3 bases and J dropped 2 bases, with 7 bases sitting between them. CDR3 length: 13 amino acids. CDR1 is KGHSH, CDR2 LQKENI, per germline. The CDR3 is CASSPAVNTEAFF. The DNA of the CDR3 is TGTGCCAGCTCACCCGCAGTAAACACTGAAGCTTTCTTT.

This rearrangement joins TRBV5-1 to TRBJ1-1; TRBD1 matches at 8 bases. Looked up from germline, CDR1 is SGHRS and CDR2 is YFSETQ. This CDR3 is built from 16 residues. After removal of 0 bases from V and 4 bases from J, the junction contained 8 bases not matched to a gene. CDR3 in amino acids: CASSLGQGAGGTEAFF. The CDR3 DNA follows: TGCGCCAGCAGCTTGGGCCAGGGGGCAGGAGGCACTGAAGCTTTCTTT.

The rearrangement links TRBV28 to TRBJ1-2; TRBD1 is a possible D gene (6 bases). The germline V and J ends were trimmed by 2 bases and 8 bases, with 15 bases remaining between them. This CDR3 is 14 amino acids long. Germline V gene sequence: CDR1 MDHEN, CDR2 SYDVKM. The CDR3 spells CASSLSMGASGYTF. Here the CDR3 DNA reads TGTGCCAGCAGTTTAAGTATGGGGGCGTCGGGCTACACCTTC.

The chain couples TRBV3-1 (or the pseudogene TRBV3-2) to TRBJ2-1, with D tentatively TRBD2 (5 bases). Germline V gene data show CDR1 as LGHDT and CDR2 as YNNKEL (reference sequence). Trimming took 6 bases from V and 4 from J, leaving 16 bases between them. The CDR3 length is 15 residues. CDR3 sequence (DNA): TGTGCCAGCAGGAGTCTCCCACGAGGGTACAATGAGCAGTTCTTC. It specifies CASRSLPRGYNEQFF.

V usage is TRBV12-5 and J usage is TRBJ1-3; the D is unclear. The length of the CDR3 is 11 residues. Germline lookup yields CDR1 LGHNT and CDR2 FRNRAP. Trimming cost V 6 bases and J 4 bases, with 4 bases left between them. CDR3: CASGEGNTIYF. CDR3 bases: TGTGCTAGTGGAGAGGGAAACACCATATATTTT.

The CDR3 nucleotides are TGCGCCAGCAGCCGGACTAGCGGGAGCATTGAGCAGTTCTTC. Residues: CASSRTSGSIEQFF. The genes are TRBV5-1 and TRBJ2-1; the match to TRBD2 covers 13 bases. The V gene end was trimmed by 4 bases and the J gene end by 9 bases; junction bases not matched to a gene: 4. CDR1 is SGHRS and CDR2 is YFSETQ in the germline V gene. The length of the CDR3 is 14 residues.

This chain joins TRBV3-1 (or the pseudogene TRBV3-2) and TRBJ1-1; possibly TRBD1 for D (6 bases). V was cut by 4 bases and J by 6 bases, with 15 bases left in between. In germline, CDR1 is LGHDT, CDR2 YNNKEL (reference sequence). This CDR3 region has 14 residues. Here the CDR3 DNA reads TGTGCCAGCAGCCCAAGGTCAGGGGAAGCTGAAGCTTTCTTT. It is translated as CASSPRSGEAEAFF.

The V and J genes are TRBV9 and TRBJ2-1; D is possibly TRBD2 (6 bases). CDR3 length equals 17 residues. The germline CDR1 and CDR2 sequences are SGDLS and YYNGEE. V was trimmed by 4 bases and J by 8 bases, leaving 25 bases between them. The CDR3 DNA sequence: TGTGCCAGCAGCCGGGACTTGTCCCTTAACGGTTTGCATGAGCAGTTCTTC. It translates to CASSRDLSLNGLHEQFF.

The chain carries TRBV11-2 and TRBJ2-3; D is perhaps TRBD1 (5 bases). Per germline, CDR1 SGHAT and CDR2 FQNNGV. V was cut by 5 bases and J by 11 bases, with 14 bases left in between. CDR3 size: 12 residues. The CDR3 DNA reads TGTGCCAGCAGCCCCCTCGGAGACAGGCAGTATTTT. Translating it yields CASSPLGDRQYF.

This clone was seen a single time. The chain is built from TRBV3-1 (or the pseudogene TRBV3-2) and TRBJ1-4; TRBD1 aligns across 8 bases. The trim removed 2 bases at V and 8 bases at J, leaving 16 bases unmatched. Germline V gene lookup returns CDR1 LGHDT and CDR2 YNNKEL (reference sequence). The CDR3 is 18 amino acids. This CDR3 reads CASSQYAQTGALVEKLFF. Written as DNA, the CDR3 is TGTGCCAGCAGCCAATATGCCCAGACAGGGGCGCTGGTCGAAAAACTGTTTTTT.

This clone was detected once. This chain joins TRBV5-1 and TRBJ2-7; possibly TRBD1 for D (5 bases). The CDR3 has 15 amino acids. V lost 4 bases, J lost 3 bases, and 17 bases lay in between. Germline V gene sequence: CDR1 SGHRS, CDR2 YFSETQ. The DNA of the CDR3 is TGCGCCAGCAGCGCCCGGGTGACAGTAGACTACGAGCAGTACTTC. This encodes CASSARVTVDYEQYF.

V usage is TRBV18 and J usage is TRBJ2-7; maybe TRBD2 (7 bases). The CDR3 covers 15 residues. Deletions cut 2 bases from V and 7 bases from J, with 18 bases between. CDR1 is KGHSH, CDR2 LQKENI, per germline. CDR3 in amino acids: CASSPGGGERKEQYF. As DNA, the CDR3 is TGTGCCAGCTCACCAGGCGGGGGCGAACGTAAGGAGCAGTACTTC.

The rearrangement links TRBV6-6 to TRBJ1-6; D unclear. The CDR3 contains 13 residues. The V and J ends lost 6 bases and 10 bases respectively, with 13 bases between them. The germline gives CDR1 MNHNY, CDR2 SVGAGI (reference sequence). CDR3 protein: CASSPGGQSPLHF. In DNA, the CDR3 is TGTGCCAGCAGCCCCGGAGGGCAGTCACCCCTCCACTTT.

The rearrangement joins TRBV11-1 to TRBJ2-3, with TRBD2 matching 10 bases. The germline V gene has CDR1 SGHAT and CDR2 FQDESV (reference sequence). The ends lost 10 bases at V and 5 bases at J; junction bases unmatched: 9. The CDR3 totals 14 residues. The CDR3 region has the DNA TGTGCCACTGCAGCGGGAGGGATTGTAGATACGCAGTATTTT. Translating it yields CATAAGGIVDTQYF. Filled out from reference TRBV11-1 and TRBJ2-3, the complete variable domain reads EAEVAQSPRYKITEKSQAVAFWCDPISGHATLYWYRQILGQGPELLVQFQDESVVDDSQLPKDRFSAERLKGVDSTLKIQPAELGDSAMYLCATAAGGIVDTQYFGPGTRLTVL.

For the CDR3, the DNA is TGTGCCAGCAGTCCCTATACGGGACTCATCAATGAGCAGTTCTTC. This translates into CASSPYTGLINEQFF. The chain couples TRBV27 to TRBJ2-1; TRBD2 might be the D (6 bases). CDR1 and CDR2 from the germline V gene are MNHEY and SMNVEV (reference sequence). This CDR3 spans 15 amino acids. V lost 5 bases and J 6 bases, leaving 17 bases between the germline ends.

The chain employs TRBV19 and TRBJ1-2, with D hard to call. V was shortened by 4 bases and J by 1 base, with 4 bases between the two germline ends. Germline CDR1 LNHDA, CDR2 SQIVND (reference sequence). This CDR3 region has 12 residues. DNA for the CDR3: TGTGCCAGTAGTAGGAGTAACTATGGCTACACCTTC. Translating it yields CASSRSNYGYTF.

This clone came up a few times. This chain links TRBV2 with TRBJ1-1, with 7 bases that match TRBD1. This CDR3 has 16 amino acids. Germline CDR1 reads SNHLY; CDR2 reads FYNNEI. With V trimmed by 3 bases and J by 5 bases, 12 bases remained unmatched. As DNA, the CDR3 is TGTGCCAGCAGTGAGACAGGGAGGAGTACTAGGACTGAAGCTTTCTTT. It translates to CASSETGRSTRTEAFF. The entire variable domain, with the rest obtained from reference TRBV2 and TRBJ1-1, is as follows: EPEVTQTPSHQVTQMGQEVILRCVPISNHLYFYWYRQILGQKVEFLVSFYNNEISEKSEIFDDQFSVERPDGSNFTLKIRSTKLEDSAMYFCASSETGRSTRTEAFFGQGTRLTVV.

The chain uses TRBV4-1 and TRBJ2-5; 10 bases line up with TRBD2. The CDR3 sequence is 17 residues long. The germline CDR1 and CDR2 sequences are MGHRA and YSYEKL. The ends lost 3 bases at V and 4 bases at J; junction bases unmatched: 11. The CDR3 DNA follows: TGCGCCAGCAGCCAGGAGAGAGTTCTAGCGGGAGCAGAGACCCAGTACTTC. Encoded protein: CASSQERVLAGAETQYF.

In its sample, this clone was seen a few times. The chain recombines TRBV19 with TRBJ1-3, with 7 bases that match TRBD1. V gave up 7 bases and J gave up 3 bases; unmatched junction bases: 9. Germline V lookup: CDR1 LNHDA, CDR2 SQIVND (reference sequence). This CDR3 is built from 15 residues. CDR3 amino acids: CASTPGTVYGNTIYF. CDR3 nucleotides: TGTGCCAGTACTCCCGGGACAGTATATGGAAACACCATATATTTT.

The chain couples TRBV27 to TRBJ2-1; 13 bases fit TRBD2. V shed 4 bases and J 0 bases; nucleotides not matched to a gene: 9. The length of the CDR3 is 19 residues. CDR1 and CDR2 from the germline V gene are MNHEY and SMNVEV (reference sequence). CDR3 sequence (DNA): TGTGCCAGCAGTTCCGGACTAGCGGGGGTTGTCAGCTCCTACAATGAGCAGTTCTTC. Translated, it gives CASSSGLAGVVSSYNEQFF.

This sequence joins TRBV2 and TRBJ2-7; D not certain. The CDR3 is 13 residues long. V lost 4 bases and J lost 3, with 10 bases in between. In germline, CDR1 is SNHLY, CDR2 FYNNEI. The CDR3 DNA is TGTGCCAGCAGTGTACCGAGCCACTACGAGCAGTACTTC. Its protein is CASSVPSHYEQYF.

Notes on this clone: Other DNA sequences from this sample encode an identical CDR3 as well. This chain joins TRBV6-1 and TRBJ2-2; 8 nucleotides agree with TRBD1. This CDR3 is built from 15 residues. The germline gives CDR1 MNHNS, CDR2 SASEGT. V lost 3 bases to trimming and J lost 5 bases; unmatched junction nucleotides: 5. CDR3 residues: CASSDRGRDTGELFF. CDR3 in DNA: TGTGCCAGCAGTGACAGGGGGCGGGATACCGGGGAGCTGTTTTTT.

The V and J genes are TRBV18 and TRBJ2-1; TRBD2 aligns across 9 bases. Trimming cost V 1 base and J 4 bases; bases outside gene matches: 2. The germline CDR1 and CDR2 sequences are KGHSH and LQKENI. The CDR3 is 15 residues long. The CDR3 reads CASSPRTSEYNEQFF. DNA for the CDR3: TGTGCCAGCTCACCACGGACTAGCGAATACAATGAGCAGTTCTTC.

The chain couples TRBV27 to TRBJ1-5; D ambiguous. This CDR3 is 13 amino acids long. Trimming stripped 5 bases from V and 2 bases from J, with 7 bases between. The V gene's germline CDR1 is MNHEY and CDR2 SMNVEV (reference sequence). CDR3 in DNA: TGTGCCAGCAGTGCAGTGCGCAATCAGCCCCAGCATTTT. This translates into CASSAVRNQPQHF.

This chain uses TRBV6-5 with TRBJ1-2, with 7 bases aligning to TRBD1. In germline, CDR1 is MNHEY, CDR2 SVGAGI. V lost 6 bases, J lost 10 bases, and 11 bases stayed unmatched. The CDR3 is 13 amino acids. The CDR3 bases are TGTGCCAGCAGCCAAAGCCCCGACAGGGTCTACACCTTC. Amino acid sequence: CASSQSPDRVYTF.

The chain links TRBV28 to TRBJ1-5; D unclear. This CDR3 is 12 amino acids long. Trimming took off 11 bases at V and 7 bases at J, with 15 bases between the two ends. Germline CDR1 is MDHEN and CDR2 is SYDVKM. CDR3 protein: CAEGGRRQPQHF. The CDR3 nucleotides read TGTGCCGAGGGAGGTAGGAGGCAGCCCCAGCATTTT.

This chain connects TRBV5-6 to TRBJ1-2; D gene ambiguous. The CDR3 consists of 15 residues. Trimming stripped 3 bases from V and 4 bases from J, with 16 bases between. Germline CDR1 SGHDT, CDR2 YYEEEE. The CDR3 region has the DNA TGTGCCAGCAGCTCCCCTAGCGGGAGATCCTATGGCTACACCTTC. It encodes CASSSPSGRSYGYTF.

This chain links TRBV12-3 or TRBV12-4 with TRBJ1-5; D gene ambiguous. The CDR3 loop spans 13 amino acids. V shed 6 bases and J shed 3 bases, with 9 bases lying between them. The CDR3 DNA sequence: TGTGCCAGCAGGGCCGGGTTCAATCAGCCCCAGCATTTT. Its translation is CASRAGFNQPQHF.

The V call is TRBV20-1, the J call TRBJ2-4; perhaps TRBD2 as D (6 bases). CDR1 is DFQATT and CDR2 is SNEGSKA in the germline V gene (reference sequence). This CDR3 is built from 15 residues. Between the trimmed V and J ends, which lost 3 bases and 4 bases, there was a span of 16 bases. The CDR3 sequence is CSASRPAGGKNIQYF. CDR3 in DNA: TGCAGTGCTAGTCGGCCCGCCGGGGGAAAAAACATTCAGTACTTC.

The chain has TRBV5-5 and TRBJ1-4; D is uncertain. V was shortened by 2 bases and J by 7 bases, with 27 bases between the two germline ends. The germline CDR1 and CDR2 sequences are SGHKS and YYEKEE (reference sequence). CDR3 size: 19 residues. In DNA form, the CDR3 reads TGTGCCAGCAGCTTTGATGACTCGCAACGGGGATGGAGAAGTGAAAAACTGTTTTTT. Protein: CASSFDDSQRGWRSEKLFF.

The genes are TRBV18 and TRBJ1-1; D might be TRBD1 (5 bases). V lost 2 bases, J lost 5 bases, and 18 bases lay in between. There are 16 residues in the CDR3. Germline V lookup: CDR1 KGHSH, CDR2 LQKENI. Here the CDR3 reads CASSPSVRSGGTEAFF. The DNA for the CDR3 is TGTGCCAGCTCACCATCGGTTCGAAGTGGGGGGACTGAAGCTTTCTTT.